In its sample, the clone carrying this T cell receptor beta chain was seen once. This sample was taken from a study of shared clonotypes between healthy human individuals. CDR3 size: 15 residues. The germline V gene encodes CDR1 SNHLY and CDR2 FYNNEI. The V end was cut by 2 bases, the J end by 0 bases, with 8 bases between. Here immunoSEQ multiplex PCR was the method, and the copy in TCRdb shows in-frame clones only, minus some. The sample comprises millions of clones, approximately 92% of which are singletons, and over 0.12% rests with the top ten. Sequencing used naive CD4+ T cells sorted from blood. Subset noted: CD45RA+ positively selected. The receptor was isolated from a man aged 18-30 years in good health. This sequence joins TRBV2 and TRBJ1-5; D is ambiguous. The CDR3 protein is CASSEWRYSNQPQHF. DNA for the CDR3: TGTGCCAGCAGTGAATGGAGATATAGCAATCAGCCCCAGCATTTT.